Included here is one TCR beta chain sequence, with context. Its cognate antigen has yet to be identified. Per-base qualities were not stored, and no clone one base away is much larger. The immunoSEQ Assay was used to sequence TCR beta CDR3 regions from DNA. The paper's data handling went like this. To compute T cell density, TCR beta template counts were normalized to usable DNA, which was estimated by amplifying housekeeping genes. The preseqR package was used to estimate richness by extrapolating to 400,000 templates for PBMC samples and to 120,000 templates for tissue samples. Clonality was calculated as one minus Pielou's evenness. To identify tissue-enriched TCRs, differential abundance testing was run on productive amino-acid clonotypes with a minimum total count of 5 and an alpha of 0.1. The Jaccard Index and the Morisita Overlap Index were used to quantify repertoire overlap between compartments. TCR beta CDR3s were clustered by GLIPH together with public tetramer-defined viral CDR3s, and at least three viral sequences plus V-gene enrichment were required for viral motifs. TCRdb's version of the immuneACCESS table is confined to in-frame rearrangements and falls short of the full clone set. An unresolved V gene accounts for under half of the shortfall where checked; the remainder is of unknown origin. The V and J calls and clone size were taken over from that table, and D and trimming were inferred from the DNA. For this sample the table gives 30,000 to 35,000 clones, of which about 92% were detected only once. 7.9% of the sample is in the top ten clones.

At diagnosis, tumor, uninvolved tumor-adjacent lung and peripheral blood were collected and then preserved as a mix of FFPE and fresh-frozen material. For TCR repertoire profiling, blood samples were analyzed as peripheral blood mononuclear cells. V lost 2 bases and J lost 1 base, and the count of bases not matched to a germline gene is 2. The germline V gene yields SGDLS for CDR1 and YYNGEE for CDR2. The CDR3 spans 14 residues, from the cysteine through the phenylalanine. Only the CDR3 DNA is retained, 42 bases long and in frame from the first base. The data are from a study of T cells in localized non-small cell lung cancer (dated by TCRdb to 2018 to 2021). Looking at the study overall: The study analyzed T cell repertoires of hundreds of early-stage NSCLC patients, comparing tumors and uninvolved tumor-adjacent lungs. The cohort consisted of 200 to 300 treatment-naive NSCLC patients whose localized lung tumors had been resected. A mean age of approximately 70 years was recorded for the NSCLC patients, of whom some 130 were male and 95 to 110 were female.

Study-wide findings and limitations: A median of 57 of the top 100 tumor clones turned up in the paired uninvolved adjacent lung, and roughly 30 of those clones also ranked among the top 100 of that same adjacent lung. Longer overall survival was associated with higher blood T cell density, whereas shorter survival was associated with higher adjacent-lung clonality. Uninvolved tumor-adjacent lung showed the highest T cell clonality, higher than tumor, which suggests more focused antigenic responses in the uninvolved tumor-adjacent lung. Because the study design was exploratory, TCR variables were selected using unadjusted p-values without false-discovery rate correction. Because multi-region sequencing of the tumors was not done, intratumor heterogeneity could not be ruled out.

The specimen comprised peripheral blood, sampled before any cancer treatment. Rearrangement joined TRBV9 to TRBJ2-7; a stretch of 8 junction bases matches TRBD1. This receptor was taken from a female donor aged 60 or older with stage I lung adenocarcinoma. The DNA reads TGTGCCAGCAGCGTGAGGGACAGGTCCTACGAGCAGTACTTC. Its translation is CASSVRDRSYEQYF.